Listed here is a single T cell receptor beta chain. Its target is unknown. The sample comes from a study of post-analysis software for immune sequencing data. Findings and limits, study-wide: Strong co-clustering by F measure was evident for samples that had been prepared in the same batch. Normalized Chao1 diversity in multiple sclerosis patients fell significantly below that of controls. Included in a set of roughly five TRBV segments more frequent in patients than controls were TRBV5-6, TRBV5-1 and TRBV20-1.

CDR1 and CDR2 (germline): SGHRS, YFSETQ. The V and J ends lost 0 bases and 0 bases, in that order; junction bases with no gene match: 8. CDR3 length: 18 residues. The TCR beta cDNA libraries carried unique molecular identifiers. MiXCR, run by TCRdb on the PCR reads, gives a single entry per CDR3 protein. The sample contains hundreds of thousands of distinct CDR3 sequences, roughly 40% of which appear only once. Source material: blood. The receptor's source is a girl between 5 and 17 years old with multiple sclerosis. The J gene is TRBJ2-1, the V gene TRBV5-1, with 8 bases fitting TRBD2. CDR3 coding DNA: TGCGCCAGCAGCTTGGGCGGACCACTAGCGGCCTCCTACAATGAGCAGTTCTTC. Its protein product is CASSLGGPLAASYNEQFF.